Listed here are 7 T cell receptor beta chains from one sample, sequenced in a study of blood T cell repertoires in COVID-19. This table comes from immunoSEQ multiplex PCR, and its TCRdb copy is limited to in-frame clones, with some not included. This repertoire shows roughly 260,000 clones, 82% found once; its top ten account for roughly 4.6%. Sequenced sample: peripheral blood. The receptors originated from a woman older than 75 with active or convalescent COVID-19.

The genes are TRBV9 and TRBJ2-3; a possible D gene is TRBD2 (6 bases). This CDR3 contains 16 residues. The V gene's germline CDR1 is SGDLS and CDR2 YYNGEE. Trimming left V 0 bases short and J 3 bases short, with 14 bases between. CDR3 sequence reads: CASSVGPGESTDTQYF. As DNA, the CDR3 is TGTGCCAGCAGCGTAGGGCCGGGGGAGAGTACAGATACGCAGTATTTT.

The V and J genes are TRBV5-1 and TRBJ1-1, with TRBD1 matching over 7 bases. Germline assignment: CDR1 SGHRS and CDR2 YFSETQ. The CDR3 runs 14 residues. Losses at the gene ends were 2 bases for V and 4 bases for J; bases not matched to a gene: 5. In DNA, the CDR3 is TGCGCCAGCAGCTTTACAGGGGCGGGCACTGAAGCTTTCTTT. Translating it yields CASSFTGAGTEAFF.

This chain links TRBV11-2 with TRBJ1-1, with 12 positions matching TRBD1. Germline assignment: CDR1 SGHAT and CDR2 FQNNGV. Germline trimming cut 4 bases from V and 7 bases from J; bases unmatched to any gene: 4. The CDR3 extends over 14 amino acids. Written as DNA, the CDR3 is TGTGCCAGCAGCTGGGGGACAGGGGGCGGTGAAGCTTTCTTT. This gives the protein CASSWGTGGGEAFF.

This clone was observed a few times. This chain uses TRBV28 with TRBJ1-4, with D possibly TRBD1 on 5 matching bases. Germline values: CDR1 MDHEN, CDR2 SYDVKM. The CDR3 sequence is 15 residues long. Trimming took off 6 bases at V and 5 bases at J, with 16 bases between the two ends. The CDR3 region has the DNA TGTGCCAGCAGACCTGGCCCGGGGGGAAATGAAAAACTGTTTTTT. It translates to CASRPGPGGNEKLFF.

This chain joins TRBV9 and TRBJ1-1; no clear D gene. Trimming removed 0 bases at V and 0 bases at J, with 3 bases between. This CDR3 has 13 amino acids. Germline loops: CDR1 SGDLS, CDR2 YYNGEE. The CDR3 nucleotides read TGTGCCAGCAGCGTAGATATGAACACTGAAGCTTTCTTT. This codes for CASSVDMNTEAFF.

The CDR3 sequence is CASSVEALGVNTEAFF. CDR3 nucleotide sequence: TGCGCCAGCAGCGTGGAGGCCTTAGGGGTGAACACTGAAGCTTTCTTT. The chain is built from TRBV5-1 and TRBJ1-1, with D possibly matching TRBD1 (5 bases). The CDR3 loop spans 16 amino acids. CDR1 is SGHRS, CDR2 YFSETQ, per germline. V gave up 4 bases and J gave up 0 bases, with 16 bases separating them. Full variable domain (rest looked up from reference TRBV5-1 and TRBJ1-1): KAGVTQTPRYLIKTRGQQVTLSCSPISGHRSVSWYQQTPGQGLQFLFEYFSETQRNKGNFPGRFSGRQFSNSRSEMNVSTLELGDSALYLCASSVEALGVNTEAFFGQGTRLTVV.

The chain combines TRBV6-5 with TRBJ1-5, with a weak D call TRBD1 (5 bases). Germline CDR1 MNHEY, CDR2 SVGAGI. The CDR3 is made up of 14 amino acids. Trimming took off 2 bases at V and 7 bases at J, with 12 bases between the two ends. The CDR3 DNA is TGTGCCAGCAGTTACACAGTCCGGGGGCAGCCCCAGCATTTT. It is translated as CASSYTVRGQPQHF.